The rows below give T cell receptor beta chains drawn from one sample of a study of CD8 T cells in ankylosing spondylitis. TCRdb independently ran MiXCR on the 5' RACE reads; one entry per CDR3 protein. The sample holds 290,000 or so distinct CDR3 sequences, less than 25% seen once. Input material: blood, either unsorted or a sorted T cell fraction (not recorded which). These receptors originate from a female donor with ankylosing spondylitis or in good health (not recorded which). Each CDR3 is given without its conserved first and last residue. The order of the fields is CDR3 length, D gene, V gene, CDR3 protein. D genes are given only for firm matches.

11	-	TRBV20-1	SARGQFNTEAF
13	-	TRBV18	ASSPGHQGTDTQY
11	TRBD1	TRBV7-2	ASSLGQSTEAF
12	TRBD2	TRBV7-2	ASALAGGPHEQF
13	TRBD2	TRBV2	ASSEGASGKVEQF
12	-	TRBV20-1	SASAGREGDTQY
13	-	TRBV12-3/TRBV12-4	ASRDGNSYNSPLH
10	TRBD2	TRBV20-1	SVGLAGDEQY
13	-	TRBV29-1	SVEDRRRNRYEQY
11	-	TRBV20-1	SARDAGHYGYT
11	-	TRBV7-6	ASSFGGLTEAF
11	TRBD2	TRBV6-2/TRBV6-3	ASSWTSPDTQY
13	TRBD1	TRBV25-1	ASTAAGTGDEKLF
12	TRBD2	TRBV10-1	ASSDSGRSLEQY
11	TRBD1	TRBV20-1	SARTGGGQPQH
12	-	TRBV7-2	ASSLRAGRDTQY
12	TRBD2	TRBV29-1	SVSPAGLSYEQY
11	-	TRBV12-3/TRBV12-4	ASSSESFYGYT
14	-	TRBV25-1	ASSEFGLSGANVLT
15	TRBD1	TRBV5-1	ASRPRPDRSANTEAF
11	-	TRBV28	ASSGSGQETQY
11	-	TRBV6-5	ASDYTSREAQY
14	-	TRBV5-1	ASSLSGFRNTGELF
13	TRBD2	TRBV3-1	ASSRTSGRSYEQY
14	TRBD1	TRBV28	ASSLRTGQTTDEQF
15	-	TRBV7-9	ASSLTGQAGLKNPQY
11	-	TRBV6-5	ASSYRGALEQY
14	-	TRBV10-3	AISVGVGRGSDTQY
10	-	TRBV12-3/TRBV12-4	ASSRGPREAF
14	-	TRBV4-3	ASSQTSAYSGETQY
16	-	TRBV5-1	ASSLYPTGETSTDTQY
12	-	TRBV5-6	ASSLTGSVETQY
12	TRBD1	TRBV28	ASSLETGVNEQF
10	-	TRBV20-1	SARYQYNEQF
13	TRBD2	TRBV7-2	ASSLASGRGETQY
12	-	TRBV20-1	SARGHLVSYEQY
14	-	TRBV19	ASSTSPGGRHNEQF
12	TRBD1	TRBV10-3	AISDRDRVYGYT
11	-	TRBV5-1	ASSLTPNYGYT
15	TRBD2	TRBV20-1	SARGLAGPFSYNEQF
11	-	TRBV10-3	AIMAGNRGGYT
9	-	TRBV20-1	SASRSYEQY
13	-	TRBV18	ASSPYMDRRGEAF
10	TRBD1	TRBV29-1	SVGDRVTEAF
11	-	TRBV6-5	ASSYSSRQEAF